This TCR beta chain was captured by sequencing in a study of post-analysis software for immune sequencing data. Study as a whole: As for disease course, relapsing-remitting, secondary progressive and progressive-relapsing multiple sclerosis were all included.

A remark on this clonotype: Antigen specificity is unknown. The junction departs from the called germline gene at one end, perhaps through a read error.

Study-level findings and limits: Elevated frequency relative to controls characterized roughly 5 TRBV segments in patients, TRBV5-6, TRBV5-1 and TRBV20-1 among them. Those samples that were prepared in the same batch co-clustered strongly by F measure. Normalized Chao1 diversity was significantly lower in multiple sclerosis patients than in controls.

The CDR3 consists of 16 residues. Germline V CDR1 and CDR2: SEHNR, FQNEAQ (reference sequence). The TCR beta cDNA libraries contained unique molecular identifiers. TCRdb re-called the PCR reads through MiXCR, storing one row per CDR3 protein. The repertoire holds some 690,000 distinct CDR3 sequences, with just under 30% as singletons. The source is a girl between 5 and 17 years old with multiple sclerosis. The gene calls are TRBV7-9 and TRBJ2-1; 8 bases line up with TRBD1. Specimen: blood. The CDR3 region is CASSSERTGKNNERFF. CDR3 in DNA: TGTGCCAGCAGCTCAGAAAGGACAGGGAAAAACAATGAGCGGTTCTTC.